The source of this T cell receptor beta chain is a study of blood T cell repertoires in COVID-19. Overall study context: PBMCs, B-cell-depleted T cells, or T cells provided the cDNA or gDNA that made up the material.

Here immunoSEQ multiplex PCR was the method, and the copy in TCRdb shows in-frame clones only, minus some. This table holds about 180,000 clones, around 77% found once. There are 14 residues in the CDR3. Germline V gene sequence: CDR1 MGHRA, CDR2 YSYEKL. V was shortened by 4 bases and J by 4 bases, with 13 bases between the two germline ends. This clonotype was sampled from a man between 65 and 85 years old with active or convalescent COVID-19. Source material: peripheral blood. This chain connects TRBV4-1 to TRBJ2-5; D possibly corresponds to TRBD1 (6 bases). The CDR3 DNA follows: TGCGCCAGCAGCCTCCAAGGACAGTCAGAGACCCAGTACTTC. Its translation is CASSLQGQSETQYF.